Listed below are T cell receptor beta chains from one sample, sequenced in a study of neoadjuvant anti-PD-1 for oral cavity cancer. Data came from immunoSEQ multiplex PCR; TCRdb stores just in-frame clones and leaves some out. The sample has about 80,000 clones, under 90% seen once. Here the sequenced sample was PBMCs, taken before nivolumab (anti-PD-1) treatment. The receptors were sampled from a person aged 40 to 85 with oral cavity squamous cell carcinoma. CDR3s include the opening cysteine and the closing phenylalanine or tryptophan. A D gene is named only where the DNA matches it firmly. Rows may omit the clone size; those that give it use once, few, many or a size class.

-	TRBD1	TRBJ1-5	TRBV19	TGTGCCAGTAGCACCGGGACAGCTAGCAATCAGCCCCAGCATTTT	CASSTGTASNQPQHF
-	TRBD2	TRBJ2-7	TRBV28	TGTGCCAGCAGTTCCTCTAGCGGAGGAGCCTACGAGCAGTACTTC	CASSSSSGGAYEQYF
few	TRBD1	TRBJ1-1	TRBV29-1	TGCAGCGTGATTGGACAGGGGAACACTGAAGCTTTCTTT	CSVIGQGNTEAFF
-	TRBD1	TRBJ1-2	TRBV28	TGTGCCAGCAGTTTCCGGGACAGGATTTACTATGGCTACACCTTC	CASSFRDRIYYGYTF
-	TRBD2	TRBJ2-7	TRBV29-1	TGCAGCGTTAAGGTAGCGGGCGTTTCCTACGAGCAGTACTTC	CSVKVAGVSYEQYF
-	-	TRBJ1-1	TRBV10-1	TGCGCCAGCAGACCCCCACACAGGGAAGCTTTCTTT	CASRPPHREAFF
-	-	TRBJ2-7	TRBV13	TGTGCCAGCAGCACGGGACACGACTACGAGCAGTACTTC	CASSTGHDYEQYF
-	-	TRBJ1-2	TRBV5-1	TGCGCCAGCAGCCCTGACTCTTATGGCTACACCTTC	CASSPDSYGYTF
-	-	TRBJ2-5	TRBV7-9	TGTGCCAGCATCACTGGGGGGGGCCTGGTGGAGACCCAGTACTTC	CASITGGGLVETQYF
-	TRBD2	TRBJ2-3	TRBV2	TGTGCCAGCGGAGCGGGGGGAGATACGCAGTATTTT	CASGAGGDTQYF
-	-	TRBJ2-7	TRBV28	TGTGCCAGCAGTTTGGGTTACGAGCAGTACTTC	CASSLGYEQYF
-	-	TRBJ1-2	TRBV19	TGTGCCAGTAGTTCAGATACAGCGAGCTATGGCTACACCTTC	CASSSDTASYGYTF
-	-	TRBJ1-1	TRBV10-1	TGCGCCAGCAGTGAGTATCGTAACACTGAAGCTTTCTTT	CASSEYRNTEAFF
few	-	TRBJ1-1	TRBV2	TGTGCCAGCAATTTCAGGGAAGGGGACACTGAAGCTTTCTTT	CASNFREGDTEAFF
few	TRBD2	TRBJ2-4	TRBV27	TGTGCCAGCTCGGTGTGGGGGGGGAAAAACATTCAGTACTTC	CASSVWGGKNIQYF
-	TRBD1	TRBJ1-1	TRBV5-1	TGCGCCAGCAGCTTGGGACAGGGCTTAAGTGGATACACTGAAGCTTTCTTT	CASSLGQGLSGYTEAFF
once	-	TRBJ2-1	TRBV7-9	TGTGCCAGCAGCTCCGCTAGAAATGAGCAGTTCTTC	CASSSARNEQFF
-	TRBD1	TRBJ2-5	TRBV7-6	TGTGCCAGCAGCTGGCCCGGGACAGGGCGAGAGACCCAGTACTTC	CASSWPGTGRETQYF
-	-	TRBJ2-1	TRBV9	TGTGCCAGCAGCGTAGGAGCGGAAGGGTGGCAGTTCTTC	CASSVGAEGWQFF
once	-	TRBJ2-5	TRBV11-3	TGTGCCAGCAGCCCACTAGGGGCTCAAGAGACCCAGTACTTC	CASSPLGAQETQYF
few	TRBD2	TRBJ2-7	TRBV11-1	TGTGCCAGCAGCGGATCCGGGACTAGCGGGAGCCAGCAGTACTTC	CASSGSGTSGSQQYF
-	-	TRBJ1-5	TRBV6-5	TGTGCCAGCAGCCGGGGGGAGTCAGGGAATCAGCCCCAGCATTTT	CASSRGESGNQPQHF
-	-	TRBJ2-1	TRBV7-3	TGTGCCAGCAGCTTATCCTTGACTAGTATCGGTGAGCAGTTCTTC	CASSLSLTSIGEQFF
-	TRBD1	TRBJ1-3	TRBV2	TGTGCCAGCAGTCCTCGACAGGGGGCTGGAAACACCATATATTTT	CASSPRQGAGNTIYF
-	-	TRBJ2-7	TRBV9	TGTGCCAGCAGCGTAGACGAGCGGCCCTCCTACGAGCAGTACTTC	CASSVDERPSYEQYF